This T cell receptor (beta chain) was observed in a study of regulatory T cells in long-lasting Graves disease. According to the study, TCR beta libraries were built with iRepertoire HTBI primers and CDR3-region Arm-PCR. A single record per CDR3 protein comes from TCRdb applying MiXCR to the multiplex PCR reads. Of more than 300,000 distinct CDR3 sequences in the sample, roughly 23% are singletons; the top ten hold around 30%. J was trimmed by 7 bases and V by 6 bases; bases with no gene match: 7. Germline-derived CDR1 and CDR2 are MDHEN and SYDVKM. This CDR3 has 14 amino acids. Described time point: persistent/refractory GD, antithyroid drugs over 5 years with positive TRAb. The TCR library used RNA extracted from PBMCs.

The sequence was collected from a middle-aged woman with Graves disease. The source was peripheral blood mononuclear cells (PBMCs), collected when the disease was refractory, from a patient treated with antithyroid drugs. The gene calls are TRBV28 and TRBJ2-1; 9 nucleotides agree with TRBD2. This CDR3 is CASSPSGDINEQFF. CDR3 bases: TGTGCCAGCAGCCCTAGCGGGGATATTAATGAGCAGTTCTTC.